This T cell receptor beta chain was recorded in a study of T-cell reconstitution after alpha-beta-depleted transplantation in children. Unique molecular identifiers were built into the TCRbeta library. TCRdb analysed the PCR reads with MiXCR anew, one entry per CDR3 protein. This table has fewer than 250,000 distinct CDR3 sequences, roughly 8% appearing once. J gave up 4 bases and V 6 bases, and 5 bases lay outside the gene matches. This CDR3 contains 13 residues. Germline-derived CDR1 and CDR2 are DFQATT and SNEGSKA (reference sequence). This clonotype was picked up many times. The material sequenced was PBMCs, mostly from graft donor cells, taken 180 days after TCRalphabeta/CD19-depleted stem cell transplant. The receptor was derived from a male patient between 5 and 17 years old who had a stem cell transplant for acute lymphoblastic leukemia, so the T cells may come from the graft donor. The gene calls are TRBV20-1 and TRBJ1-2; TRBD1 agrees at 10 bases. The DNA for the CDR3 is TGCAGTGCAAGGGACAGGGGAGCCTATGGCTACACCTTC. This sequence encodes CSARDRGAYGYTF.